This T cell receptor (beta chain) was observed in a study of T cells in localized non-small cell lung cancer (dated by TCRdb to the early 2020s). Background for the entire study: The study analyzed T cell repertoires of 200 to 300 early-stage NSCLC patients, comparing tumors and uninvolved tumor-adjacent lungs. NSCLC patients had a mean age of approximately 66 years, and 120 to 150 were male and about 98 female. The cohort was made up of under 250 treatment-naive NSCLC patients whose localized lung tumors had been resected.

Relative to germline, V is 0 bases shorter and J is 3 bases shorter, with 9 bases between their ends. The CDR3 numbers 14 residues from cysteine through phenylalanine. Just CDR3 DNA is preserved here, 42 bases in frame from base 1. CDR1 and CDR2 are read off the germline V gene (reference sequence) as MNHNY and SVGAGI. TCR beta CDR3 regions were sequenced from DNA using the immunoSEQ Assay. For the original study's pipeline: To compute T cell density, TCR beta template counts were normalized to usable DNA, which was estimated by amplifying housekeeping genes. The preseqR package was used to estimate richness by extrapolating to 400,000 templates for PBMC samples and to 120,000 templates for tissue samples. Clonality was defined by subtracting Pielou's evenness from one. Tissue-enriched TCRs were identified by differential abundance testing using productive amino-acid clonotypes, minimum total count 5 and alpha 0.1. Repertoire overlap between compartments was quantified with the Jaccard Index and Morisita Overlap Index. GLIPH grouped TCR beta CDR3s together with public tetramer-defined viral CDR3s, and a viral motif had to include at least three viral sequences and also show V-gene enrichment. This is the immuneACCESS table as TCRdb keeps it, with only in-frame sequences that have V and J called. A part of the clones is gone; compared with another copy, unresolved V genes explain less than half, and the rest is unexplained. From that table come the V and J calls and clone size; the DNA was used to work out D and trimming. The sample data list 100,000 to 150,000 clones, and roughly nine tenths of these were observed just once. The top ten clonotypes cover around 1.7% of the sample.

Worth noting for this clone: Its recognized antigen is unknown. No qualities accompany the bases; no much larger clone lies one base away.

At diagnosis, peripheral blood, uninvolved tumor-adjacent lung and tumor were collected and stored as a combination of fresh-frozen and FFPE material. For TCR repertoire profiling, blood samples were analyzed in the form of peripheral blood mononuclear cells. Overall study outcomes, separate from this receptor: A median of about 55 of the top 100 tumor clones were detected in paired uninvolved adjacent lung, and about 29 of these tumor clones were also found among the top 100 clones of the paired uninvolved adjacent lung. Higher blood T cell density associated with longer overall survival, while higher adjacent-lung clonality associated with shorter survival. Because multi-region tumor sequencing was not done, intratumor heterogeneity could not be ruled out. Because the study design was exploratory, TCR variables were selected using unadjusted p-values without false-discovery rate correction. Uninvolved tumor-adjacent lung showed the highest T cell clonality, higher than tumor, which suggests more focused antigenic responses in the uninvolved tumor-adjacent lung.

This clonotype originated in a female donor of 60 years or more with stage I lung adenocarcinoma. Here the sequenced sample was peripheral blood, taken before any cancer treatment. The sequence is built from TRBV6-6 and TRBJ2-7; the D segment could be TRBD1, given 7 matching bases. The DNA sequence follows: TGTGCCAGCAGTTACTCCCAGGGGGGCTACGAGCAGTACTTC. The translation is CASSYSQGGYEQYF.